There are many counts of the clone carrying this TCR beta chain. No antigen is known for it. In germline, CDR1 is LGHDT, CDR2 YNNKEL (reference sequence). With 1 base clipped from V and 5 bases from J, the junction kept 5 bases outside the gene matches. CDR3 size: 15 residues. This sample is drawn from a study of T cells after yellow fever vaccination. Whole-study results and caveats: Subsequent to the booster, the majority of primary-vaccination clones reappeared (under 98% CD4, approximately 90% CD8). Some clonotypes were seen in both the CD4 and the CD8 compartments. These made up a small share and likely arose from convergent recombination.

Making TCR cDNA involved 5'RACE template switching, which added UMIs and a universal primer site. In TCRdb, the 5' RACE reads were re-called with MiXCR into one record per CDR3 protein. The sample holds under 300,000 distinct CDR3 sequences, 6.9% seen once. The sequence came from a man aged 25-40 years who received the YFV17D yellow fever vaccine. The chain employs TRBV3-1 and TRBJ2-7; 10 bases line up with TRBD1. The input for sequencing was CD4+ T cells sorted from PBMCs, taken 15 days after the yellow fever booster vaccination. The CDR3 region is CASSQGQGATDEQYF. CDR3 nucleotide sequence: TGTGCCAGCAGCCAAGGACAGGGGGCGACCGACGAGCAGTACTTC.